This T cell receptor beta chain comes out of a study of blood T cell repertoires in COVID-19. Across the whole study: The origin of the acute and convalescent COVID-19 samples was the United States, Italy and Spain. The cDNA or gDNA used as material had been derived from T cells, B-cell-depleted T cells, or PBMCs.

Authors' methods: Estimation of nucleated cell counts relied on the amplification of reference gene primers. Profiled with immunoSEQ multiplex PCR; TCRdb holds only in-frame clones, not every one. The V and J calls and the clone size are those of that table, but D and trimming were determined from the DNA. The table has some 78,000 clones, about 90% seen once. This TCR came from a woman in her fifties or sixties in a cohort sampled during active COVID-19. The specimen sequenced was peripheral blood.

The CDR3 region is CASSPPGQGAGNEQFF. DNA of the CDR3: TGCGCCAGCAGCCCTCCGGGACAGGGGGCTGGGAATGAGCAGTTCTTC. This sequence joins TRBV5-1 and TRBJ2-1; 12 bases match TRBD1. CDR1 and CDR2 from the germline V gene are SGHRS and YFSETQ. The CDR3 has 16 residues. The V gene end was trimmed by 4 bases and the J gene end by 7 bases; junction bases not matched to a gene: 9.